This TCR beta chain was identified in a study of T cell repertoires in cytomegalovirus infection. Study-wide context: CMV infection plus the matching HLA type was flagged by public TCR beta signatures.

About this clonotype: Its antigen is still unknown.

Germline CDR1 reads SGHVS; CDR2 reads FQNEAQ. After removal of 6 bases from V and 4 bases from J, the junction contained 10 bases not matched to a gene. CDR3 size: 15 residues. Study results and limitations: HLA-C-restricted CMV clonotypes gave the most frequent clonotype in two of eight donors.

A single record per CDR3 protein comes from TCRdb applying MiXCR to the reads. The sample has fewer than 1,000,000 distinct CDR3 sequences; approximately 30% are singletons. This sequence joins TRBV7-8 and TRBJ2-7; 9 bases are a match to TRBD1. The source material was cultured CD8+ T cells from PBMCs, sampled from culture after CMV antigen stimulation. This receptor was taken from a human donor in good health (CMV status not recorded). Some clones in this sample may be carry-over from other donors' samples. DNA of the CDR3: TGTGCCAGCAGAGGGGGCGGGACAGGGCTTTACGAGCAGTACTTC. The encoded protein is CASRGGGTGLYEQYF. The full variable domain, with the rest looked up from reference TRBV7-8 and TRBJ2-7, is GAGVSQSPRYKVAKRGQDVALRCDPISGHVSLFWYQQALGQGPEFLTYFQNEAQLDKSGLPSDRFFAERPEGSVSTLKIQRTQQEDSAVYLCASRGGGTGLYEQYFGPGTRLTVT.